The 25 T cell receptor beta chains given below trace back to one sample, sequenced in a study of CD4 T cells in lung cancer. PBMCs stimulated around twelve days with mutant 27-mer peptides plus IL21, IL7, IL15, IL2. After restimulation with peptide-pulsed B cells, live T cells secreting IFNgamma were sorted. Limiting-dilution expansion used approximately 3 or 10 sorted cells per well for roughly 14 to 20 days. Their specific antigens are unknown. TCRdb keeps only in-frame clones here, not all; method: immunoSEQ multiplex PCR. Here the sample spans about 350 clones, 85% to 95% being singletons. The sample was a CD4+ T cell line or clone grown in culture. The receptors stem from a woman aged 60 to 75 with non-small cell lung cancer. Some clones in this sample may be carry-over from other donors' samples.

The J gene is TRBJ2-7, the V gene TRBV4-2; TRBD1 might be the D (6 bases). This CDR3 contains 15 residues. Trimming took 0 bases from V and 0 from J, leaving 9 bases between them. The germline gives CDR1 LGHNA, CDR2 YNFKEQ. In nucleotides, the CDR3 is TGTGCCAGCAGCCAAGATACAGGGAGCTCCTACGAGCAGTACTTC. Its protein product is CASSQDTGSSYEQYF.

This chain joins TRBV29-1 and TRBJ1-1; D gene uncertain. The V gene lost 4 bases and the J gene lost 0 bases, with 9 bases spanning the gap. CDR1 is SQVTM, CDR2 ANQGSEA, per germline. The CDR3 runs to 13 residues. CDR3 DNA sequence: TGCAGCGTTGCGCAGTTTCTGAACACTGAAGCTTTCTTT. Protein: CSVAQFLNTEAFF.

V is TRBV7-8 and J is TRBJ1-1; D gene uncertain. There are 14 residues in the CDR3. Germline CDR1 SGHVS, CDR2 FQNEAQ. Trimming took off 5 bases at V and 1 base at J, with 11 bases between the two ends. The CDR3 DNA reads as TGTGCCAGCAGCCCCAGTAGAGGGAACACTGAAGCTTTCTTT. Amino acids: CASSPSRGNTEAFF.

J is TRBJ1-4 and V is TRBV5-6; D call uncertain. V was shortened by 4 bases and J by 4 bases, with 14 bases between the two germline ends. The CDR3 totals 15 residues. CDR1 is SGHDT, CDR2 YYEEEE, per germline. The CDR3 loop reads CASSASNGLNEKLFF. CDR3 nucleotide sequence: TGTGCCAGCAGCGCGTCGAACGGCCTTAATGAAAAACTGTTTTTT.

The genes are TRBV7-9 and TRBJ1-1; TRBD1 is a possible D gene (6 bases). V lost 1 base to trimming and J lost 3 bases, with 12 bases between them. This CDR3 is 15 amino acids long. CDR1 and CDR2 from the germline V gene are SEHNR and FQNEAQ (reference sequence). Here the CDR3 DNA reads TGTGCCAGCAGCTTAGTCTCGGGGGCAGACACTGAAGCTTTCTTT. The encoded protein is CASSLVSGADTEAFF.

The sample holds a few counts of this clone. The J gene is TRBJ1-6, the V gene TRBV7-2, with 7 bases lining up with TRBD1. The germline V gene encodes CDR1 SGHTA and CDR2 FQGNSA. The CDR3 runs 15 residues. After removal of 5 bases from V and 6 bases from J, the junction contained 7 bases not matched to a gene. The CDR3 nucleotides are TGTGCCAGCAGCCCCGAGGGACAGATTAATTCACCCCTCCACTTT. As protein: CASSPEGQINSPLHF.

The chain uses TRBV20-1 and TRBJ2-7, with D unclear. V gave up 1 base and J gave up 2 bases, with 3 bases separating them. Germline V gene sequence: CDR1 DFQATT, CDR2 SNEGSKA (reference sequence). The CDR3 sequence is 11 residues long. CDR3 coding DNA: TGCAGTGCTAGAGCTGCCTACGAGCAGTACTTC. Translated: CSARAAYEQYF.

The chain links TRBV10-3 to TRBJ1-1; TRBD1 might be the D (5 bases). Germline V lookup: CDR1 ENHRY, CDR2 SYGVKD. This CDR3 is 15 amino acids long. V lost 6 bases and J 7 bases, leaving 21 bases between the germline ends. CDR3 sequence reads: CAIRTPGTDLDEAFF. CDR3 coding DNA: TGTGCCATCAGAACACCCGGGACGGATTTAGATGAAGCTTTCTTT.

The V call is TRBV19, the J call TRBJ2-1; 10 bases fit TRBD2. Germline CDR1 reads LNHDA; CDR2 reads SQIVND (reference sequence). CDR3 length equals 15 residues. The V and J ends lost 5 bases and 2 bases, in that order; junction bases with no gene match: 3. The CDR3 sequence is CASSVTSGAYNEQFF. The CDR3 DNA reads TGTGCCAGTAGTGTTACTAGCGGGGCCTACAATGAGCAGTTCTTC. Full variable domain (missing parts from reference TRBV19 and TRBJ2-1): DGGITQSPKYLFRKEGQNVTLSCEQNLNHDAMYWYRQDPGQGLRLIYYSQIVNDFQKGDIAEGYSVSREKKESFPLTVTSAQKNPTAFYLCASSVTSGAYNEQFFGPGTRLTVL.

The chain is built from TRBV5-1 and TRBJ2-6, with D perhaps matching TRBD1 (5 bases). Germline V gene lookup returns CDR1 SGHRS and CDR2 YFSETQ. Trimming removed 2 bases from V and 1 base from J, with 7 bases in between. There are 15 residues in the CDR3. The CDR3 spells CASSFDRSGANVLTF. CDR3 bases: TGCGCCAGCAGCTTTGACAGATCTGGGGCCAACGTCCTGACTTTC. Together with reference TRBV5-1 and TRBJ2-6, the CDR3 gives the full variable domain: KAGVTQTPRYLIKTRGQQVTLSCSPISGHRSVSWYQQTPGQGLQFLFEYFSETQRNKGNFPGRFSGRQFSNSRSEMNVSTLELGDSALYLCASSFDRSGANVLTFGAGSRLTVL.

In regard to this clone: The junction and the germline gene differ at one end; a read error may be behind it. The chain is built from TRBV5-1 and TRBJ2-5; TRBD2 matches 9 bases. Germline V CDR1 and CDR2: SGHRS, YFSETQ. The CDR3 runs 18 residues. CDR3 amino acids: CASGALPSGRGGKEAQYF. CDR3 bases: TGCGCCAGCGGAGCTCTCCCCTCCGGGCGGGGGGGGAAAGAGGCCCAGTACTTC.

The chain links TRBV2 to TRBJ1-5; TRBD1 is a possible D gene (6 bases). V shed 4 bases and J shed 0 bases, with 7 bases lying between them. Germline V gene data show CDR1 as SNHLY and CDR2 as FYNNEI. This CDR3 comprises 14 residues. DNA for the CDR3: TGTGCCAGCAGTGGGGACACTAGCAATCAGCCCCAGCATTTT. Translation gives CASSGDTSNQPQHF.

V and J are TRBV5-6 and TRBJ2-3; 9 bases agree with TRBD2. Looked up from germline, CDR1 is SGHDT and CDR2 is YYEEEE. J was trimmed by 2 bases and V by 1 base; bases with no gene match: 8. This CDR3 spans 17 amino acids. Written as DNA, the CDR3 is TGTGCCAGCAGCTTGACGTCTAGCGGGACCCTCACAGATACGCAGTATTTT. Its translation: CASSLTSSGTLTDTQYF.

The chain carries TRBV30 and TRBJ2-5, with D maybe TRBD2 (6 bases). Germline CDR1 GTSNPN, CDR2 SVGIG (reference sequence). Trimming removed 0 bases at V and 1 base at J, with 12 bases between. The CDR3 has 15 amino acids. CDR3 protein: CAWSVLGTRQETQYF. In nucleotides, the CDR3 is TGTGCCTGGAGTGTCCTCGGGACTCGCCAAGAGACCCAGTACTTC.

The chain has TRBV6-5 and TRBJ2-7; 9 nucleotides agree with TRBD2. The ends lost 0 bases at V and 0 bases at J; junction bases unmatched: 0. Germline V gene data show CDR1 as MNHEY and CDR2 as SVGAGI. CDR3 length: 15 residues. The CDR3 DNA follows: TGTGCCAGCAGTTACTCTAGCGGGAGCTCCTACGAGCAGTACTTC. Translated, it gives CASSYSSGSSYEQYF.

The chain couples TRBV28 to TRBJ1-3, with D unresolved. The germline V gene has CDR1 MDHEN and CDR2 SYDVKM. The CDR3 covers 13 residues. Trimming removed 6 bases at V and 1 base at J, with 7 bases between. CDR3: CASSVVSGNTIYF. The CDR3 region has the DNA TGTGCCAGCAGCGTCGTGTCTGGAAACACCATATATTTT.

V and J are TRBV13 and TRBJ2-7; D is perhaps TRBD1 (7 bases). V lost 2 bases, J lost 5 bases, and 25 bases lay in between. The CDR3 is 18 residues long. Germline lookup yields CDR1 PRHDT and CDR2 FYEKMQ (reference sequence). CDR3 protein: CASSLYLGGGGSGDEQYF. CDR3 sequence (DNA): TGTGCCAGCAGCTTATATTTAGGAGGGGGCGGTAGCGGCGACGAGCAGTACTTC.

The sample holds a few counts of this clone. The chain combines TRBV11-2 with TRBJ1-3; 7 bases fit TRBD1. The CDR3 length is 18 residues. V lost 1 base, J lost 2 bases, and 11 bases stayed unmatched. From germline, CDR1 is SGHAT and CDR2 FQNNGV. The CDR3 region has the DNA TGTGCCAGCAGCTTAGGGTTTTTGTCCGGGACAGCTGGAAACACCATATATTTT. It yields the protein CASSLGFLSGTAGNTIYF.

V and J are TRBV7-9 and TRBJ2-7; D gene uncertain. Germline-derived CDR1 and CDR2 are SEHNR and FQNEAQ (reference sequence). The CDR3 contains 13 residues. V lost 5 bases and J 3 bases, leaving 11 bases between the germline ends. CDR3 sequence reads: CASSIEASYEQYF. The CDR3 DNA reads as TGTGCCAGCAGCATCGAAGCCAGCTACGAGCAGTACTTC.

This rearrangement joins TRBV7-3 to TRBJ2-3; D possibly corresponds to TRBD1 (6 bases). The CDR3 is made up of 12 amino acids. V was trimmed by 5 bases and J by 6 bases, leaving 9 bases between them. CDR1 is SGHTA, CDR2 FQGTGA, per germline. CDR3 sequence: CASSQGTDTQYF. The DNA for the CDR3 is TGTGCCAGCAGCCAGGGGACGGATACGCAGTATTTT.

The chain uses TRBV30 and TRBJ2-7; 9 bases map to TRBD1. Losses at the gene ends were 1 base for V and 4 bases for J; bases not matched to a gene: 8. This CDR3 is 15 amino acids long. Germline loops: CDR1 GTSNPN, CDR2 SVGIG (reference sequence). CDR3 in amino acids: CAWSGDTGGAYEQYF. The CDR3 DNA reads as TGTGCCTGGAGTGGGGACACAGGGGGCGCGTACGAGCAGTACTTC.

V is TRBV27 and J is TRBJ2-2; D is unresolved. This CDR3 spans 14 amino acids. Trimming took off 5 bases at V and 0 bases at J, with 7 bases between the two ends. CDR1 and CDR2 (germline): MNHEY, SMNVEV (reference sequence). CDR3 DNA: TGTGCCAGCAGTACGTACTCGAACACCGGGGAGCTGTTTTTT. It is translated as CASSTYSNTGELFF.

The gene calls are TRBV5-5 and TRBJ2-2, with D possibly matching TRBD1 (6 bases). The CDR3 consists of 14 residues. Germline CDR1 SGHKS, CDR2 YYEKEE (reference sequence). The V end lost 2 bases, the J end lost 6 bases, and 11 bases lay between the germline ends. The CDR3 sequence is CASSLDRFPGELFF. DNA of the CDR3: TGTGCCAGCAGCTTAGACAGGTTCCCCGGGGAGCTGTTTTTT.

J is TRBJ2-1 and V is TRBV19; D uncertain. CDR1 and CDR2 from the germline V gene are LNHDA and SQIVND (reference sequence). The CDR3 totals 15 residues. V lost 6 bases, J lost 0 bases, and 12 bases lay in between. The CDR3: CASSTLYSSYNEQFF. In DNA form, the CDR3 reads TGTGCCAGTAGCACCTTATACAGCTCCTACAATGAGCAGTTCTTC.

The chain carries TRBV11-2 and TRBJ1-2; no clear D gene. V was clipped by 5 bases and J by 5 bases, with 18 bases between them. Per the germline V gene, CDR1 is SGHAT and CDR2 is FQNNGV. There are 15 residues in the CDR3. CDR3 sequence (DNA): TGTGCCAGCAGCGTCCCTCCCCCCTCTCCTTATGGCTACACCTTC. It specifies CASSVPPPSPYGYTF.